What follows is one T cell receptor beta chain and its context. TCRdb re-analysed the 5' RACE reads in MiXCR, keeping a single row per CDR3 protein. The sample lists about 49,000 distinct CDR3 sequences, about 12% occurring once. The data originate from a study of early T cells in non-severe SARS-CoV-2 infection. V was pared by 4 bases and J by 4 bases, with 6 bases of the junction left unmatched. The CDR3 consists of 16 residues. This sequence originates from an adult who was a healthcare worker with PCR-confirmed SARS-CoV-2 infection or an uninfected control (not recorded which). The chain combines TRBV12-3 or TRBV12-4 with TRBJ2-1; 11 positions agree with TRBD2. Sequencing was carried out using whole blood. The CDR3 reads CASSWPSGRPYNEQFF. CDR3 in DNA: TGTGCCAGCAGTTGGCCTAGCGGGAGGCCTTACAATGAGCAGTTCTTC.